The 10 T cell receptor beta chains listed next were all sequenced from one sample in a study of blood T cells in healthy people across ages. A J-beta primer mix and a sample-barcoded 5' primer were used in a second PCR of roughly 6 to 11 cycles. One entry per CDR3 protein, called by TCRdb with MiXCR from the 5' RACE reads. This table has around 320,000 distinct CDR3 sequences, 25% to 30% appearing once. Sample: blood. The source is a woman in her 70s in good health.

This clonotype has a handful of counts. The CDR3 is CSVGLAGGGTQYF. CDR3 DNA: TGCAGCGTAGGACTAGCGGGAGGAGGGACCCAGTACTTC. The J gene is TRBJ2-5, the V gene TRBV29-1, with 14 positions matching TRBD2. The germline V gene encodes CDR1 SQVTM and CDR2 ANQGSEA. V dropped 6 bases and J dropped 7; count of bases not matched to a gene: 4. CDR3 length: 13 amino acids.

The V and J genes are TRBV10-3 and TRBJ1-4; 7 bases line up with TRBD1. J lost 0 bases, V lost 10 bases, and 5 bases had no gene match. CDR3 length equals 14 residues. Germline V gives CDR1 ENHRY, CDR2 SYGVKD. CDR3 amino acids: CATRQGATNEKLFF. In nucleotides, the CDR3 is TGTGCCACAAGACAGGGAGCAACTAATGAAAAACTGTTTTTT.

This clonotype turned up a few times. The rearrangement joins TRBV25-1 to TRBJ2-5; a possible D gene is TRBD1 (6 bases). The CDR3 runs to 15 residues. Germline CDR1 reads MGHDK; CDR2 reads SYGVNS. V was clipped by 0 bases and J by 4 bases, with 12 bases between them. CDR3 amino acids: CASSEYGQGRETQYF. CDR3 sequence (DNA): TGTGCCAGCAGTGAATATGGCCAGGGGCGAGAGACCCAGTACTTC.

The V and J genes are TRBV29-1 and TRBJ2-3; the D is unclear. Germline lookup yields CDR1 SQVTM and CDR2 ANQGSEA. V gave up 3 bases and J gave up 4 bases, with 5 bases separating them. This CDR3 contains 11 residues. The CDR3 sequence: CSVDVSDTQYF. CDR3 coding DNA: TGCAGCGTTGACGTGTCAGATACGCAGTATTTT.

The table lists this clonotype with a few counts. The rearrangement uses TRBV18 and TRBJ2-5, with 8 bases matching TRBD1. V was pared by 6 bases and J by 5 bases, with 11 bases of the junction left unmatched. Germline values: CDR1 KGHSH, CDR2 LQKENI. This CDR3 is 15 amino acids long. CDR3 amino acids: CASSLGTGVWETQYF. As DNA, the CDR3 is TGTGCCAGCTCTCTCGGGACAGGCGTGTGGGAGACCCAGTACTTC. Full variable domain (outside the CDR3, taken from reference TRBV18 and TRBJ2-5): NAGVMQNPRHLVRRRGQEARLRCSPMKGHSHVYWYRQLPEEGLKFMVYLQKENIIDESGMPKERFSAEFPKEGPSILRIQQVVRGDSAAYFCASSLGTGVWETQYFGPGTRLLVL.

This clonotype was seen a handful of times. The V and J genes are TRBV29-1 and TRBJ1-2; D is possibly TRBD1 (6 bases). Germline CDR1 SQVTM, CDR2 ANQGSEA. Trimming cost V 6 bases and J 6 bases, with 11 bases left between them. CDR3 length: 11 residues. CDR3 nucleotides: TGCAGCGTACGCAGGGGTGATGGCTACACCTTC. Translating it yields CSVRRGDGYTF.

The chain has TRBV5-1 and TRBJ1-4; TRBD1 aligns across 9 bases. Trimming cost V 4 bases and J 8 bases; bases outside gene matches: 9. Germline V gene sequence: CDR1 SGHRS, CDR2 YFSETQ. This CDR3 has 15 residues. The CDR3, as DNA: TGCGCCAGCAGCGACCGGGACAGGGAGGGAGAAAAACTGTTTTTT. As protein: CASSDRDREGEKLFF.

This clonotype has only a few counts. This chain links TRBV12-3 or TRBV12-4 with TRBJ2-3; 9 positions agree with TRBD1. The V gene end was trimmed by 2 bases and the J gene end by 4 bases; junction bases not matched to a gene: 7. This CDR3 is 16 amino acids long. In DNA, the CDR3 is TGTGCCAGCAGTTTACCGCGGGACAGGGTGTCAGATACGCAGTATTTT. As protein: CASSLPRDRVSDTQYF.

This chain links TRBV3-1 with TRBJ1-5; the D gene is possibly TRBD1 (5 bases). V was trimmed by 5 bases and J by 4 bases, leaving 9 bases between them. Per germline, CDR1 LGHDT and CDR2 YNNKEL (reference sequence). This CDR3 region has 13 residues. Here the CDR3 reads CASSTTDNQPQHF. The CDR3 nucleotides are TGTGCCAGCAGCACGACAGATAATCAGCCCCAGCATTTT.

The table lists this clonotype with a few counts. The chain links TRBV7-6 to TRBJ1-4; unclear D gene. The CDR3 runs 15 residues. Trimming left V 5 bases short and J 6 bases short, with 16 bases between. The germline gives CDR1 SGHVS, CDR2 FNYEAQ. The CDR3 DNA sequence: TGTGCCAGCAGCGAACAGCCAAGGACCGATGAAAAACTGTTTTTT. It specifies CASSEQPRTDEKLFF.